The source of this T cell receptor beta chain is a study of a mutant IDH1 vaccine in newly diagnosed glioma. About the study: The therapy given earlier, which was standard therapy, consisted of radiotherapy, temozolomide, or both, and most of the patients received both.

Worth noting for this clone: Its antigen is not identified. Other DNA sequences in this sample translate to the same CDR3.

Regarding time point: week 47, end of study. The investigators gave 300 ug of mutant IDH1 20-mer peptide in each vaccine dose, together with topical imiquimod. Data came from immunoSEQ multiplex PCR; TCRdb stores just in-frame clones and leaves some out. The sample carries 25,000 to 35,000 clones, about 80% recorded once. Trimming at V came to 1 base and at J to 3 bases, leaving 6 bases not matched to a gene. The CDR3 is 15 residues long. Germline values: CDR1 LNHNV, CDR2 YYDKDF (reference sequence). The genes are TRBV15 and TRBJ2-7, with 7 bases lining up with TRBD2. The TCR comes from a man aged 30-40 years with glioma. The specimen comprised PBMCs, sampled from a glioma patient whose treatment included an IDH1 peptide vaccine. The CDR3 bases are TGTGCCACCAGCAGAGGTGGAGGGGAGGGCTACGAGCAGTACTTC. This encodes CATSRGGGEGYEQYF.